This T cell receptor beta chain came from a study of blood T cells in healthy people across ages. Primers used in a second PCR of about 6 to 11 cycles were a sample-barcoded 5' primer and a J-beta primer mix. All cDNA molecules were each tagged by a template-switch adaptor with 12 random nucleotides. TCRdb reprocessed the 5' RACE reads with MiXCR, giving one entry per CDR3 protein. The table lists about 720,000 distinct CDR3 sequences, 20% to 25% of them singletons. Per germline, CDR1 SGDLS and CDR2 YYNGEE. The germline V and J ends were trimmed by 4 bases and 6 bases, with 13 bases remaining between them. The CDR3 runs to 14 residues.

The chain couples TRBV9 to TRBJ2-2; maybe TRBD2 (5 bases). The TCR originated in a man between 65 and 79 years old in good health. Sequenced sample: blood. CDR3 residues: CASSPEASAGELFF. The CDR3 coding sequence is TGTGCCAGCAGCCCGGAGGCGAGCGCCGGGGAGCTGTTTTTT.